The rows below give T cell receptor beta chains drawn from one sample of a study of T cell changes during pregnancy in multiple sclerosis. Sequencing used immunoSEQ multiplex PCR; TCRdb keeps in-frame clones, though not all of them. The profile shows approximately 41,000 clones, 75% to 90% of them singletons. Sample: CD4+ T cells from peripheral blood mononuclear cells, taken in the first trimester of pregnancy. These TCRs come from a female donor with multiple sclerosis, enrolled in a pregnancy study. CDR3s include the opening cysteine and the closing phenylalanine or tryptophan. The order of the fields is J gene, clone size, D gene, V gene, CDR3 protein, CDR3 DNA. D genes are given only for firm matches. Some rows mark clone size as missing; the rest say once, few, many or name a class of expanded clone.

TRBJ2-1,NA,NA,TRBV7-2,CASSTVSGSTYNEQFF,TGTGCCAGCAGCACCGTTAGCGGAAGCACCTACAATGAGCAGTTCTTC
TRBJ1-2,NA,NA,TRBV30,CAWSVGRALANYGYTF,TGTGCCTGGAGTGTCGGCAGGGCCCTAGCTAACTATGGCTACACCTTC
TRBJ1-1,NA,NA,TRBV28,CASVKGWPTEAFF,TGTGCCAGCGTCAAGGGGTGGCCCACTGAAGCTTTCTTT
TRBJ2-2,NA,TRBD1,TRBV11-2,CATVRDRGRGGELFF,TGTGCCACTGTCCGGGACAGGGGAAGGGGCGGGGAGCTGTTTTTT
TRBJ2-5,once,TRBD2,TRBV30,CAWSAGTNQETQYF,TGTGCCTGGAGTGCCGGGACTAACCAAGAGACCCAGTACTTC
TRBJ2-1,NA,NA,TRBV30,CAWSPSGTYNEQFF,TGTGCCTGGAGTCCCTCCGGGACCTACAATGAGCAGTTCTTC
TRBJ2-5,NA,TRBD1,TRBV7-7,CASSPRTGVETQYF,TGTGCTAGCAGCCCCCGGACAGGGGTCGAGACCCAGTACTTC
TRBJ2-1,NA,TRBD2,TRBV7-3,CASSSQGPGLVETSPSYNEQFF,TGTGCCAGCAGCTCCCAAGGGCCGGGACTAGTAGAAACTAGTCCCAGCTACAATGAGCAGTTCTTC
TRBJ2-3,NA,TRBD2,TRBV27,CASSFILAGPNSDTQYF,TGTGCCAGCAGTTTTATTCTAGCGGGGCCTAACTCAGATACGCAGTATTTT
TRBJ1-1,NA,TRBD1,TRBV10-3,CAISLDRGNTEAFF,TGTGCCATCAGTTTGGACAGGGGGAACACTGAAGCTTTCTTT
TRBJ1-4,NA,TRBD1,TRBV28,CASSRDRGRGGKLFF,TGTGCCAGCAGTAGAGACAGGGGGCGCGGGGGAAAACTGTTTTTT
TRBJ1-5,NA,TRBD1,TRBV19,CASSRTGYSNQPQHF,TGTGCCAGTAGTAGGACAGGGTATAGCAATCAGCCCCAGCATTTT
TRBJ1-1,NA,NA,TRBV2,CASSEEASRTEAFF,TGTGCCAGCAGTGAAGAGGCCAGCAGGACTGAAGCTTTCTTT
TRBJ2-5,few,TRBD2,TRBV2,CASMGGRSAETQYF,TGTGCCAGCATGGGCGGGAGATCGGCGGAGACCCAGTACTTC
TRBJ1-2,NA,TRBD1,TRBV19,CASSMADRGHGYTF,TGTGCCAGTAGTATGGCAGACAGGGGGCATGGCTACACCTTC
TRBJ1-3,NA,NA,TRBV4-1,CASSQGGEVVGNTIYF,TGCGCCAGCAGCCAAGGAGGGGAGGTAGTTGGAAACACCATATATTTT
TRBJ1-5,NA,TRBD1,TRBV6-1,CASSEAGTGARAQHF,TGTGCCAGCAGTGAAGCTGGGACAGGGGCCAGGGCCCAGCATTTT
TRBJ1-1,NA,TRBD1,TRBV28,CASSSGQEAFF,TGTGCCAGCAGTTCGGGACAGGAAGCTTTCTTT